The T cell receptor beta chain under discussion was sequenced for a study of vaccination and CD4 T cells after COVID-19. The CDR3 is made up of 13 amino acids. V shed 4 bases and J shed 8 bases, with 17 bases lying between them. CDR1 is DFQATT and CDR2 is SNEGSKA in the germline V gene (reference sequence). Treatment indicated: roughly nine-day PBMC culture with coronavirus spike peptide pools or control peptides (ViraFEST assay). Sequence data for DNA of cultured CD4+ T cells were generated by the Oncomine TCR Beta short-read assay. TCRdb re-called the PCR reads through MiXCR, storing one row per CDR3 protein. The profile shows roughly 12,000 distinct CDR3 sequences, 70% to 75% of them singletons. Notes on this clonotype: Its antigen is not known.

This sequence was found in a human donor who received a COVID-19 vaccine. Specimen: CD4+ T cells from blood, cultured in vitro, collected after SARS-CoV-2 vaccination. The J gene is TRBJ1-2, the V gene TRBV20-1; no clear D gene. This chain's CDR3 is CSAKLDTKQGYTF. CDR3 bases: TGCAGTGCTAAACTGGATACAAAACAGGGCTACACCTTC.